What follows describes a single T cell receptor beta chain. Its target is not known. Germline values: CDR1 LNHDA, CDR2 SQIVND (reference sequence). CDR3 size: 15 residues. V lost 3 bases, J lost 0 bases, and 9 bases lay in between. The data belong to a study of tumor-infiltrating lymphocytes in primary liver carcinoma. Notes on the study in general: Researchers report that only about 7-24% of top clones turned up in all five tumor regions. Tumor region pairs shared more overlap than did tumor-adjacent and tumor-blood pairs.

Researchers generated TCR beta cDNA from around 0.55 ug of total RNA, relying on a constant-region primer. ARM-PCR was slightly modified, and three nested multiplex PCR rounds with it gave rise to the TCR beta libraries. Both of the initial two PCR rounds ran for about 9 cycles and employed TRBV1-TRBV30 forward primers alongside a C-beta reverse primer. TCRdb re-analysed the multiplex PCR reads in MiXCR, keeping a single row per CDR3 protein. The data contain 75,000 to 90,000 distinct CDR3 sequences, 55% to 85% of them singletons. From about 19-30 mg of unsorted bulk tissue, DNA and RNA were co-extracted together.

The sample was liver tumor tissue from sampling region 1. Regarding subset: tumor region T1, superior pole. This chain connects TRBV19 to TRBJ1-5; possibly TRBD1 for D (6 bases). The TCR sequence derives from a man aged 35 to 55 with primary liver carcinoma and hepatitis B virus infection. The DNA for the CDR3 is TGTGCCAGTAGTATCGGACAGAATAGCAATCAGCCCCAGCATTTT. Translation: CASSIGQNSNQPQHF. Full variable domain (rest looked up from reference TRBV19 and TRBJ1-5): DGGITQSPKYLFRKEGQNVTLSCEQNLNHDAMYWYRQDPGQGLRLIYYSQIVNDFQKGDIAEGYSVSREKKESFPLTVTSAQKNPTAFYLCASSIGQNSNQPQHFGDGTRLSIL.